This T cell receptor beta chain is from a study of blood T cell repertoires in COVID-19. Study-level information: Donors in the United States, Italy and Spain gave samples during acute or convalescent COVID-19. Sample material is recorded as cDNA or gDNA derived from T cells, B-cell-depleted T cells, or PBMCs.

This clone was counted a few times. Original processing methods: By means of reference gene primer amplification, nucleated cell counts were estimated. Profiling relied on immunoSEQ multiplex PCR, and the TCRdb table lists in-frame clones only, not all of them. For V, J and clone size, that table is used; D and trimming come from the DNA. In the table there are roughly 300,000 clones, roughly 86% of which are singletons. The CDR3 runs 14 residues. V lost 4 bases and J 5 bases, leaving 14 bases between the germline ends. Germline V gene lookup returns CDR1 SEHNR and CDR2 FQNEAQ (reference sequence). V gene TRBV7-9 combines with J gene TRBJ1-2; D is possibly TRBD1 (5 bases). The origin of this receptor is a woman aged 45-65 years with acute or convalescent COVID-19. Material: peripheral blood. CDR3 region: CASSSRGQGYGYTF. In DNA form, the CDR3 reads TGTGCCAGCAGCTCCCGAGGACAAGGGTATGGCTACACCTTC.